This T cell receptor (beta chain) stems from a study of beta chain features in type 1 diabetes. Sequenced material consisted of expressed TCRB transcripts (all of the isolated RNA was reverse transcribed). An average approximately 3.5 million reads came from naive, central memory and regulatory T cell samples. Assay: immunoSEQ multiplex PCR; the TCRdb copy retains only in-frame clones and omits some. Counted here are 150,000 to 200,000 clones, roughly 65% occurring once; the ten biggest clones make up about 0.081%. Study-wide points: For Type 1 diabetes patients, all four CD4+ subsets carried TCRB CDR3s that were moderately but significantly shorter.

Concerning this clone: Its specificity is unknown.

Germline-derived CDR1 and CDR2 are MGHDK and SYGVNS. V was clipped by 6 bases and J by 4 bases; unmatched bases: 10. The CDR3 is 15 amino acids. This clonotype was sampled from a young man with type 1 diabetes. The specimen sequenced was naive CD4+ T cells from blood. The rearrangement uses TRBV25-1 and TRBJ2-7; 9 bases are a match to TRBD1. This CDR3 reads CASSQTGQGRYEQYF. CDR3 bases: TGTGCCAGCAGCCAGACGGGACAGGGAAGGTACGAGCAGTACTTC.